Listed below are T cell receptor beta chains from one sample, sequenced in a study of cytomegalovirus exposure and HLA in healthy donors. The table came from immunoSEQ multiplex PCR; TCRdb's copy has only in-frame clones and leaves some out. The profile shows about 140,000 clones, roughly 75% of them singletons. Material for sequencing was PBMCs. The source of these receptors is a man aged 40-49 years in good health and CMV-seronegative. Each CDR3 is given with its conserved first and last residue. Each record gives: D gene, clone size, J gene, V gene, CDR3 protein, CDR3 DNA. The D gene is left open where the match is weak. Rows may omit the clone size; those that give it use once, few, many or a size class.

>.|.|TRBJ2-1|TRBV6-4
CASSDSGGLNEQFF
TGTGCCAGCAGTGACTCTGGGGGGTTAAATGAGCAGTTCTTC
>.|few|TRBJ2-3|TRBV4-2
CASSQVSGGLETDTQYF
TGTGCCAGCAGCCAAGTCTCCGGGGGGCTCGAGACAGATACGCAGTATTTT
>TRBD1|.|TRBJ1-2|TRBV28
CAIGTGMSGYTF
TGTGCCATCGGGACAGGGATGAGTGGCTACACCTTC
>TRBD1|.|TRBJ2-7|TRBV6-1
CASRWTGGAYEQYF
TGTGCCAGCAGATGGACAGGGGGGGCCTACGAGCAGTACTTC
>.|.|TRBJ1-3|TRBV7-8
CASTDDSGGRMGTIYF
TGTGCCAGCACCGACGACAGCGGGGGAAGAATGGGCACCATATATTTT
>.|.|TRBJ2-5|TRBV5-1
CASSSTGQRETQYF
TGCGCCAGCAGCTCTACCGGGCAGCGGGAGACCCAGTACTTC
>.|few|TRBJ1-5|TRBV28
CASSLGVRALGRQPQHF
TGTGCCAGCAGTTTAGGAGTGAGGGCCTTGGGTCGTCAGCCCCAGCATTTT
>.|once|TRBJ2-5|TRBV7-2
CASSFWAGQPRTVQETQYF
TGTGCCAGCAGCTTCTGGGCGGGCCAACCAAGGACGGTTCAAGAGACCCAGTACTTC
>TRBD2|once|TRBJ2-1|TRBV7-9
CASSLQTSGGYNEQFF
TGTGCCAGCAGCCTTCAGACTAGCGGGGGGTACAATGAGCAGTTCTTC
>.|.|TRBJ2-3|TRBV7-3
CASSSRVDTQYF
TGTGCCAGCAGTAGCAGGGTGGATACGCAGTATTTT
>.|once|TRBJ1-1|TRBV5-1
CASSPLGGGNTEAFF
TGCGCCAGCAGTCCTCTTGGGGGGGGGAACACTGAAGCTTTCTTT
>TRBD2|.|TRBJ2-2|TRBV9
CASSGRLGGITGELFF
TGTGCCAGCAGCGGGAGGTTGGGAGGGATCACCGGGGAGCTGTTTTTT
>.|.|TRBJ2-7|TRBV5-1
CASSLRVQAHEQYF
TGCGCCAGCAGCTTGAGGGTACAGGCTCACGAGCAGTACTTC
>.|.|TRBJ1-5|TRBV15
CATSIADQPQHF
TGTGCCACCAGCATAGCGGATCAGCCCCAGCATTTT
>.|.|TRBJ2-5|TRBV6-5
CASSYSGPTSKTQYF
TGTGCCAGCAGTTACTCGGGGCCCACCTCGAAGACCCAGTACTTC
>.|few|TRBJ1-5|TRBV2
CASSDMRDQPQHF
TGTGCCAGCAGTGATATGCGGGATCAGCCCCAGCATTTT
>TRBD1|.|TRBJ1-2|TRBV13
CASSLGTGAGYGYTF
TGTGCCAGCAGCTTAGGGACAGGGGCGGGATATGGCTACACCTTC
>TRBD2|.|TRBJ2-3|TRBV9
CASSVASGRADTQYF
TGTGCCAGCAGCGTAGCCTCCGGGAGGGCAGATACGCAGTATTTT
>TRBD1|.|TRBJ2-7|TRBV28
CASPTKGQERYEQYF
TGTGCCAGCCCAACGAAAGGACAGGAGCGCTACGAGCAGTACTTC
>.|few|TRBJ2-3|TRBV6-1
CASSELPGYGDTQYF
TGTGCCAGCAGTGAACTTCCGGGGTACGGGGATACGCAGTATTTT
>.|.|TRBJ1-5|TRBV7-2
CASSVRSGNQPQHF
TGTGCCAGCAGTGTTCGTTCTGGCAATCAGCCCCAGCATTTT
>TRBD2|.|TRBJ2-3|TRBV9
CASSAQSGGPTDTQYF
TGTGCCAGCAGCGCTCAAAGCGGGGGCCCCACAGATACGCAGTATTTT
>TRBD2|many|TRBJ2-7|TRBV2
CASGTGTSGDTYEQYF
TGTGCCAGCGGAACCGGGACTAGCGGGGATACCTACGAGCAGTACTTC
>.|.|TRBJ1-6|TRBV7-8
CASSLRETRDNSPLHF
TGTGCCAGCAGCTTAAGGGAGACAAGAGATAATTCACCCCTCCACTTT
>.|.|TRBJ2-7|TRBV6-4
CASGGREWEQYF
TGTGCCAGTGGGGGGCGGGAGTGGGAGCAGTACTTC
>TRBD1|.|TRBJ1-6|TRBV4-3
CASSQDPYHLTGKNSPLHF
TGCGCCAGCAGCCAAGATCCCTACCATTTGACAGGGAAAAATTCACCCCTCCACTTT
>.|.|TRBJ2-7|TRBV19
CASLSTVTYEQYF
TGTGCCAGTTTATCGACAGTCACCTACGAGCAGTACTTC